This T cell receptor (beta chain) was captured in a study of shared clonotypes between healthy human individuals. Study findings and constraints: Represented diversity (both genetic and exposure-history) was limited by the small number of donors.

This clone is a singleton in its sample. Its antigen is currently unknown. Within the sample, other DNA sequences also encode this same CDR3. The assay ran at deep level. Clones were read by immunoSEQ multiplex PCR, and TCRdb kept only the in-frame ones, dropping some. The sample has roughly 2 million clones; 95% are singletons. Germline loops: CDR1 SNHLY, CDR2 FYNNEI. The junction had 1 base not matched to a gene; V was cut back by 5 bases and J by 4 bases. This CDR3 has 15 residues. Division of CD4+ cells produced a CD45RA+ naive subset and a CD45RA-negative memory subset. Sequencing used naive CD4+ T cells sorted from blood. Indicated subset: CD45RA+ positively selected. The clonotype was recovered from a man aged 18 to 30 in good health. The V and J genes are TRBV2 and TRBJ2-1; 14 positions agree with TRBD2. Written as DNA, the CDR3 is TGTGCCAGCAGTAGACTAGCGGGAGGGTACAATGAGCAGTTCTTC. Its protein product is CASSRLAGGYNEQFF.